The 7 T cell receptor beta chains in this list originate from one sample, sequenced in a study of T cells in Graves' hyperthyroidism and ophthalmopathy. Authors of the study amplified TCR beta CDR3 regions from RNA transcripts. HTBI primers were used for first-round RT-PCR of the TCR CDR3. One entry per CDR3 protein results from TCRdb running MiXCR on the multiplex PCR reads. The sample has roughly 420,000 distinct CDR3 sequences; roughly an eighth are singletons. The sample was blood. The receptors shown here come from a woman under 30 with Graves' hyperthyroidism.

This clonotype showed up many times. This rearrangement joins TRBV15 to TRBJ1-4; possibly TRBD1 for D (6 bases). This CDR3 has 16 amino acids. The V gene's germline CDR1 is LNHNV and CDR2 YYDKDF (reference sequence). V was cut by 1 base and J by 6 bases, with 15 bases left in between. The CDR3: CATSRGWGGTDEKLFF. DNA of the CDR3: TGTGCCACCAGCAGAGGGTGGGGGGGCACGGATGAAAAACTGTTTTTT.

This chain uses TRBV4-3 with TRBJ1-5, with unresolved D. V lost 4 bases to trimming and J lost 0 bases, with 13 bases between them. There are 16 residues in the CDR3. Looked up from germline, CDR1 is LGHNA and CDR2 is YSLEER. The chain's CDR3 is CASSPSFPNSNQPQHF. CDR3 DNA: TGCGCCAGCAGCCCTTCGTTTCCGAATAGCAATCAGCCCCAGCATTTT.

The gene calls are TRBV24-1 and TRBJ2-4; TRBD2 aligns across 11 bases. Germline lookup yields CDR1 KGHDR and CDR2 SFDVKD. The CDR3 contains 23 residues. Losses at the gene ends were 0 bases for V and 0 bases for J; bases not matched to a gene: 18. The chain's CDR3 is CATSDLCQGATSGSSLAKNIQYF. The CDR3 DNA sequence: TGTGCCACCAGTGATTTGTGTCAGGGTGCAACTAGCGGGAGTTCTCTAGCCAAAAACATTCAGTACTTC.

This clonotype was recorded many times. DNA of the CDR3: TGTGCCAGCAGCCCCGCGCTAGCGGGATCCTACGAGCAGTACTTC. It yields the protein CASSPALAGSYEQYF. V gene TRBV7-2 combines with J gene TRBJ2-7; 9 bases are a match to TRBD2. The germline gives CDR1 SGHTA, CDR2 FQGNSA. The V and J ends lost 5 bases and 1 base, in that order; junction bases with no gene match: 6. This CDR3 is built from 15 residues.

This clonotype has a handful of counts. A much larger clone differs by one base, so this may be a read error. The chain combines TRBV28 with TRBJ1-1; TRBD1 is a possible D gene (5 bases). The CDR3 has 13 amino acids. Germline values: CDR1 MDHEN, CDR2 SYDVKM. CDR3 in DNA: TGTGCCAGCAGACCGGGACGTGGCACTGAAGCTTCCTTT. Protein sequence: CASRPGRGTEASF.

This clonotype was observed at least ten times. The chain carries TRBV30 and TRBJ2-5; 12 bases are a match to TRBD2. V was clipped by 1 base and J by 5 bases; unmatched bases: 2. Germline V gene sequence: CDR1 GTSNPN, CDR2 SVGIG (reference sequence). The CDR3 totals 14 residues. CDR3 nucleotide sequence: TGTGCCTGGAGTGGGGGACTAGCGGGCGAGACCCAGTACTTC. This sequence encodes CAWSGGLAGETQYF.

This clonotype was seen many times. The chain carries TRBV12-3 or TRBV12-4 and TRBJ1-2; 8 bases are shared with TRBD1. The junction had 3 bases not matched to a gene; V was cut back by 5 bases and J by 4 bases. The CDR3 spans 13 residues. Here the CDR3 reads CASSQGQGYGYTF. The CDR3 region has the DNA TGTGCCAGCAGTCAAGGACAGGGCTATGGCTACACCTTC.